The 23 T cell receptor beta chains presented below share a single source sample, sequenced in a study of T cell repertoires in cytomegalovirus infection. TCRdb re-derived calls from the reads in MiXCR, one entry per CDR3 protein. The sample has hundreds of thousands of distinct CDR3 sequences, about 11% seen once. The sequencing input was PBMCs. These receptors came from a human donor in good health (CMV status not recorded). Some clones in this sample may be carry-over from other donors' samples.

In this sample, this clonotype turned up a few times. V and J are TRBV10-3 and TRBJ2-6; 9 nucleotides agree with TRBD2. Germline CDR1 reads ENHRY; CDR2 reads SYGVKD. The CDR3 runs 22 residues. Unmatched junction bases numbered 17, after V lost 0 bases and J lost 2 bases. The CDR3 protein is CAISESISGTSKYHTGANVLTF. The CDR3 DNA reads TGTGCCATCAGTGAGTCTATTTCCGGGACTAGCAAATACCATACTGGGGCCAACGTCCTGACTTTC.

In its sample, this clonotype was seen many times. The V and J genes are TRBV7-2 and TRBJ1-5; D might be TRBD1 (5 bases). V was shortened by 5 bases and J by 6 bases, with 17 bases between the two germline ends. This CDR3 region has 15 residues. CDR1 is SGHTA and CDR2 is FQGNSA in the germline V gene. CDR3 sequence: CASSPSTGAGQPQHF. CDR3 bases: TGTGCCAGCAGCCCGAGCACCGGGGCAGGTCAGCCCCAGCATTTT.

Many counts were recorded for this clonotype. The chain employs TRBV20-1 and TRBJ2-5, with TRBD2 identical over 12 bases. CDR1 is DFQATT, CDR2 SNEGSKA, per germline (reference sequence). With V trimmed by 0 bases and J by 3 bases, 5 bases remained unmatched. The CDR3 has 16 residues. The DNA of the CDR3 is TGCAGTGCTAGAGATCCGCGGACTAGCGGGGAAGAGACCCAGTACTTC. Protein product: CSARDPRTSGEETQYF.

The CDR3 loop is CASSLRGNVNSPLHF. The CDR3 DNA reads as TGTGCCAGCAGTTTACGGGGGAACGTGAATTCACCCCTCCACTTT. The chain combines TRBV27 with TRBJ1-6, with a weak D call TRBD1 (5 bases). V was cut by 2 bases and J by 7 bases, with 12 bases left in between. This CDR3 spans 15 amino acids. The germline CDR1 and CDR2 sequences are MNHEY and SMNVEV (reference sequence).

This clonotype was detected a few times. The V and J genes are TRBV5-6 and TRBJ1-1; D gene uncertain. CDR1 is SGHDT and CDR2 is YYEEEE in the germline V gene. V shed 2 bases and J shed 5 bases, with 10 bases lying between them. The CDR3 has 13 residues. The DNA for the CDR3 is TGTGCCAGCAGCTTCCAGGTAGGAACTGAAGCTTTCTTT. Protein product: CASSFQVGTEAFF.

This clonotype has at least ten counts. V is TRBV7-2 and J is TRBJ2-3, with 10 nucleotides matching TRBD2. Germline CDR1 reads SGHTA; CDR2 reads FQGNSA. Trimming at V came to 7 bases and at J to 5 bases, leaving 12 bases not matched to a gene. The CDR3 is 16 residues long. The CDR3 reads CASIPNGLADEDTQYF. The CDR3 nucleotides are TGTGCCAGCATCCCAAATGGACTAGCGGACGAAGATACGCAGTATTTT.

This clonotype was detected ten times or more. The chain employs TRBV11-2 and TRBJ1-2; TRBD1 aligns across 8 bases. This CDR3 has 13 residues. Germline assignment: CDR1 SGHAT and CDR2 FQNNGV. V was pared by 6 bases and J by 5 bases, with 5 bases of the junction left unmatched. CDR3 residues: CASRLRTGYGYTF. CDR3 DNA sequence: TGTGCCAGCAGGTTAAGGACAGGGTATGGCTACACCTTC.

This clonotype showed up many times. This rearrangement joins TRBV7-3 to TRBJ2-6; 8 bases align to TRBD2. Germline V CDR1 and CDR2: SGHTA, FQGTGA. The CDR3 totals 17 residues. V shed 2 bases and J 0 bases; nucleotides not matched to a gene: 3. The CDR3 spells CASSLAGGPSGANVLTF. Written as DNA, the CDR3 is TGTGCCAGCAGCTTAGCGGGAGGCCCCTCTGGGGCCAACGTCCTGACTTTC.

This clonotype was found many times. The chain has TRBV5-1 and TRBJ2-7; no reliable D call. Germline V gene data show CDR1 as SGHRS and CDR2 as YFSETQ. The CDR3 contains 12 residues. The V end lost 0 bases, the J end lost 9 bases, and 10 bases lay between the germline ends. CDR3 DNA sequence: TGCGCCAGCAGCTTGGTTAGAGATCGGCAGTACTTC. Protein sequence: CASSLVRDRQYF.

This clonotype was counted ten times or more. The chain combines TRBV10-3 with TRBJ1-5; no firm D call. V was clipped by 8 bases and J by 4 bases, with 12 bases between them. Germline lookup yields CDR1 ENHRY and CDR2 SYGVKD. The CDR3 loop spans 13 amino acids. CDR3 sequence: CAIYDGGNQPQHF. CDR3 DNA: TGTGCCATCTATGACGGAGGGAATCAGCCCCAGCATTTT.

About this clonotype: Being one base from a much bigger clone, this may be a read error. J is TRBJ1-5 and V is TRBV6-2 or TRBV6-3, with no clear D. CDR3 length: 12 residues. In germline, CDR1 is MNHEY, CDR2 SVGEGT. The CDR3 loop reads CAGSYHNQPQHF. The CDR3, as DNA: TGTGCCGGCAGTTACCACAATCAGCCCCAGCATTTT.

This clonotype was picked up a small number of times. V usage is TRBV25-1 and J usage is TRBJ2-1, with TRBD2 identical over 9 bases. Trimming took 5 bases from V and 6 from J; bases not matched to a gene: 5. This CDR3 region has 14 residues. In germline, CDR1 is MGHDK, CDR2 SYGVNS. DNA for the CDR3: TGTGCCAGCAGTCCAACTAGCGGGCTCAATGAGCAGTTCTTC. Residues: CASSPTSGLNEQFF.

This clonotype was observed at least ten times. V and J are TRBV7-2 and TRBJ2-5, with D possibly being TRBD2 (6 bases). This CDR3 region has 15 residues. Trimming shortened V by 3 bases and J by 0 bases, and 11 bases separated the two germline ends. CDR1 and CDR2 (germline): SGHTA, FQGNSA. The CDR3 region has the DNA TGTGCCAGCAGCTTGGGTAGCGGCAACCAAGAGACCCAGTACTTC. Translation gives CASSLGSGNQETQYF. The full variable domain, its missing parts supplied by reference TRBV7-2 and TRBJ2-5, is GAGVSQSPSNKVTEKGKDVELRCDPISGHTALYWYRQSLGQGLEFLIYFQGNSAPDKSGLPSDRFSAERTGGSVSTLTIQRTQQEDSAVYLCASSLGSGNQETQYFGPGTRLLVL.

This clonotype was recorded at least ten times. The chain recombines TRBV7-9 with TRBJ2-7, with 9 nucleotides matching TRBD1. Trimming cost V 4 bases and J 5 bases; bases outside gene matches: 6. This CDR3 has 14 residues. CDR1 SEHNR and CDR2 FQNEAQ come from the germline V gene (reference sequence). CDR3 coding DNA: TGTGCCAGCAGCTCACAGGGGGCGCGGGACGAGCAGTACTTC. Amino acid sequence: CASSSQGARDEQYF.

Many counts were recorded for this clonotype. This chain connects TRBV28 to TRBJ1-5; unclear D gene. CDR1 and CDR2 from the germline V gene are MDHEN and SYDVKM. Trimming stripped 2 bases from V and 7 bases from J, with 15 bases between. The CDR3 spans 15 residues. CDR3 sequence (DNA): TGTGCCAGCAGTTTACTGTTCGGACCCCGGCAGCCCCAGCATTTT. Translation gives CASSLLFGPRQPQHF. Full variable domain (remainder filled in from reference TRBV28 and TRBJ1-5): DVKVTQSSRYLVKRTGEKVFLECVQDMDHENMFWYRQDPGLGLRLIYFSYDVKMKEKGDIPEGYSVSREKKERFSLILESASTNQTSMYLCASSLLFGPRQPQHFGDGTRLSIL.

The chain uses TRBV29-1 and TRBJ2-1; D possibly matches TRBD1 or TRBD2 (5 bases each). Trimming pared 4 bases from V and 6 bases from J, leaving 19 bases between. The CDR3 is made up of 15 amino acids. The germline CDR1 and CDR2 sequences are SQVTM and ANQGSEA. CDR3 amino acids: CSVAKRGPGLNEQFF. The DNA for the CDR3 is TGCAGCGTTGCGAAAAGGGGACCCGGCCTCAATGAGCAGTTCTTC.

This clonotype was counted a few times. The rearrangement links TRBV3-1 to TRBJ2-5; TRBD2 matches at 9 bases. This CDR3 spans 18 amino acids. Losses at the gene ends were 1 base for V and 4 bases for J; bases not matched to a gene: 13. Germline CDR1 LGHDT, CDR2 YNNKEL (reference sequence). The CDR3 DNA follows: TGTGCCAGCAGCCAAGGGTGGGGAGGAGCGGGAGGCCCAGAGACCCAGTACTTC. Amino acid sequence: CASSQGWGGAGGPETQYF.

This clonotype has a count of ten or more. The chain employs TRBV12-3 or TRBV12-4 and TRBJ1-2; perhaps TRBD1 as D (5 bases). V lost 7 bases to trimming and J lost 4 bases, with 16 bases between them. The CDR3 length is 14 residues. CDR3 in amino acids: CASTPSDIGYGYTF. The CDR3 DNA reads TGTGCCAGCACACCCTCGGACATAGGCTATGGCTACACCTTC.

Ten or more counts support this clonotype. The chain recombines TRBV7-9 with TRBJ1-3; D remains ambiguous. The V and J ends lost 8 bases and 0 bases respectively, with 5 bases between them. Germline CDR1 is SEHNR and CDR2 is FQNEAQ (reference sequence). CDR3 length equals 12 residues. The DNA for the CDR3 is TGTGCCAGCTTTGGCTCTGGAAACACCATATATTTT. Translation gives CASFGSGNTIYF.

The chain links TRBV7-9 to TRBJ1-1; D may be TRBD1 (5 bases). V dropped 5 bases and J dropped 0 bases, with 19 bases sitting between them. Per the germline V gene, CDR1 is SEHNR and CDR2 is FQNEAQ (reference sequence). The CDR3 runs to 17 residues. DNA of the CDR3: TGTGCCAGCAGCCGACTCGGGACGGAGCATTTGAACACTGAAGCTTTCTTT. Its translation is CASSRLGTEHLNTEAFF.

Many counts were recorded for this clonotype. The chain joins TRBV12-3 or TRBV12-4 to TRBJ1-2; the D is unclear. CDR3 length equals 14 residues. Trimming left V 0 bases short and J 7 bases short, with 12 bases between. In DNA, the CDR3 is TGTGCCAGCAGTTTAGCCCAGAGCGGCGGTGGCTACACCTTC. Its translation: CASSLAQSGGGYTF.

This clonotype was found a few times. In DNA, the CDR3 is TGTGCCAGCAGCTTCCCCCTGGACCCAGGCGAGACCCAGTACTTC. It yields the protein CASSFPLDPGETQYF. The chain employs TRBV11-2 and TRBJ2-5; no reliable D call. The CDR3 is made up of 15 amino acids. Trimming removed 3 bases from V and 5 bases from J, with 16 bases in between. CDR1 SGHAT and CDR2 FQNNGV come from the germline V gene.

CDR3 loop: CASSADRGLGEQYF. The CDR3 coding sequence is TGTGCCAGTAGTGCGGACAGGGGACTAGGCGAGCAGTACTTC. This chain uses TRBV19 with TRBJ2-7, with D maybe TRBD1 (9 bases). The germline V gene encodes CDR1 LNHDA and CDR2 SQIVND (reference sequence). This CDR3 has 14 residues. Trimming left V 5 bases short and J 6 bases short, with 17 bases between. Full variable domain (rest looked up from reference TRBV19 and TRBJ2-7): DGGITQSPKYLFRKEGQNVTLSCEQNLNHDAMYWYRQDPGQGLRLIYYSQIVNDFQKGDIAEGYSVSREKKESFPLTVTSAQKNPTAFYLCASSADRGLGEQYFGPGTRLTVT.